One sample yielded the 29 T cell receptor beta chains listed below, sequenced in a study of regulatory T cells in long-lasting Graves disease. As for time point: newly diagnosed GD, antithyroid drugs for less than 3 months. Construction of the TCR library relied on RNA isolated from PBMCs. Both iRepertoire HTBI primers and Arm-PCR of CDR3 regions were used to build the TCR beta libraries. MiXCR, applied by TCRdb to the multiplex PCR reads, yields one record per CDR3 protein. The table lists about 350,000 distinct CDR3 sequences, 16% of them singletons. The sample was also linked to a second study, of T cells in Graves' hyperthyroidism and ophthalmopathy.

This sample comprised peripheral blood mononuclear cells (PBMCs), obtained at new diagnosis, from a patient treated with antithyroid drugs. The receptors were sampled from a middle-aged man with Graves disease.

The chain recombines TRBV11-2 with TRBJ2-2; 9 bases fit TRBD2. Germline CDR1 and CDR2: SGHAT and FQNNGV. The V gene end was trimmed by 4 bases and the J gene end by 1 base; junction bases not matched to a gene: 4. The CDR3 sequence is 16 residues long. As DNA, the CDR3 is TGTGCCAGCAGCTCCATAGCGGGGGTGAACACCGGGGAGCTGTTTTTT. Encoded protein: CASSSIAGVNTGELFF.

This clonotype turned up a few times. CDR3 sequence: CASSLAPQGAEGYTF. In DNA form, the CDR3 reads TGCGCCAGCAGCTTGGCCCCACAGGGGGCGGAAGGCTACACCTTC. The chain recombines TRBV5-1 with TRBJ1-2; 9 bases map to TRBD1. J lost 8 bases, V lost 0 bases, and 8 bases had no gene match. The CDR3 has 15 residues. CDR1 is SGHRS and CDR2 is YFSETQ in the germline V gene. Filled out from reference TRBV5-1 and TRBJ1-2, the complete variable domain reads KAGVTQTPRYLIKTRGQQVTLSCSPISGHRSVSWYQQTPGQGLQFLFEYFSETQRNKGNFPGRFSGRQFSNSRSEMNVSTLELGDSALYLCASSLAPQGAEGYTFGSGTRLTVV.

The table lists this clonotype with many counts. The gene calls are TRBV5-1 and TRBJ2-7, with 9 bases identical to TRBD1. The CDR3 totals 16 residues. V trimming: 4 bases; J trimming: 3 bases; junction bases outside the gene matches: 11. Germline CDR1 reads SGHRS; CDR2 reads YFSETQ. CDR3 sequence: CASSARPTGGGYEQYF. The CDR3 nucleotides are TGCGCCAGCAGCGCCAGACCTACAGGGGGCGGCTACGAGCAGTACTTC. The variable domain in full, with the rest retrieved from reference TRBV5-1 and TRBJ2-7, is KAGVTQTPRYLIKTRGQQVTLSCSPISGHRSVSWYQQTPGQGLQFLFEYFSETQRNKGNFPGRFSGRQFSNSRSEMNVSTLELGDSALYLCASSARPTGGGYEQYFGPGTRLTVT.

This clonotype was detected many times. The gene calls are TRBV12-3 or TRBV12-4 and TRBJ1-2; 9 bases align to TRBD1. Trimming took 5 bases from V and 10 from J; bases not matched to a gene: 8. This CDR3 contains 13 residues. CDR3 residues: CASSPRQGGNYTF. In nucleotides, the CDR3 is TGTGCCAGCAGTCCTCGACAGGGGGGAAACTACACCTTC.

The chain has TRBV20-1 and TRBJ1-3; no clear D gene. The CDR3 is made up of 11 amino acids. Germline CDR1 is DFQATT and CDR2 is SNEGSKA (reference sequence). Trimming cost V 5 bases and J 7 bases, with 9 bases left between them. Here the CDR3 DNA reads TGCAGTGCTGGCGCGCCGAACACCATATATTTT. As protein: CSAGAPNTIYF.

This clonotype was counted at least ten times. The gene calls are TRBV28 and TRBJ1-6, with TRBD1 identical over 9 bases. The length of the CDR3 is 16 residues. Looked up from germline, CDR1 is MDHEN and CDR2 is SYDVKM. The V gene end was trimmed by 5 bases and the J gene end by 10 bases; junction bases not matched to a gene: 12. The CDR3 bases are TGTGCCAGCAGTACGCCCGGGACAGGGCGTCTATCACCCCTCCACTTT. It codes for CASSTPGTGRLSPLHF.

This clonotype was observed at least ten times. The genes are TRBV15 and TRBJ1-4; weak D call: TRBD1 (5 bases). This CDR3 comprises 13 residues. Germline CDR1 is LNHNV and CDR2 is YYDKDF (reference sequence). With 2 bases removed from V and 6 bases from J, the gap between germline ends came to 7 bases. CDR3: CATSRIGDEKLFF. The CDR3 DNA sequence: TGTGCCACCAGCAGAATAGGGGATGAAAAACTGTTTTTT.

The CDR3 DNA is TGTGCCAGCAGTCCAACCGGGACAGGGCCATTCTCCTACGAGCAGTACTTC. Protein: CASSPTGTGPFSYEQYF. The V and J genes are TRBV5-5 and TRBJ2-7; TRBD1 aligns across 9 bases. CDR3 length equals 17 residues. CDR1 is SGHKS and CDR2 is YYEKEE in the germline V gene (reference sequence). Unmatched junction bases numbered 12, after V lost 5 bases and J lost 0 bases.

The V and J genes are TRBV2 and TRBJ2-3; D possibly corresponds to TRBD2 (6 bases). V was trimmed by 7 bases and J by 3 bases, leaving 20 bases between them. Germline-derived CDR1 and CDR2 are SNHLY and FYNNEI. The CDR3 length is 16 residues. In DNA, the CDR3 is TGTGCCAGCATAAAAGGAGGGGTTGGGAATACAGATACGCAGTATTTT. Its protein is CASIKGGVGNTDTQYF.

Remarks on this clonotype: A far larger clone lies a single base away; this is likely a read error. The chain couples TRBV6-2 or TRBV6-3 to TRBJ2-4; the match to TRBD2 covers 15 bases. Germline V gene data show CDR1 as MNHEY and CDR2 as SVGEGT. CDR3 size: 17 residues. The CDR3 sequence is CASRRTSGGAWGNEQSF. Written as DNA, the CDR3 is TGTGCCAGCAGACGGACTAGCGGGGGGGCCTGGGGCAATGAGCAGTCCTTC.

In this sample, this clonotype turned up many times. The chain couples TRBV7-2 to TRBJ2-3, with TRBD2 as a possible D gene (5 bases). V gave up 5 bases and J gave up 5 bases, with 11 bases separating them. The germline gives CDR1 SGHTA, CDR2 FQGNSA. CDR3 length: 13 amino acids. The CDR3 spells CASSPRARDTQYF. CDR3 DNA sequence: TGTGCCAGCAGCCCGAGGGCTCGAGATACGCAGTATTTT.

The rearrangement joins TRBV10-3 to TRBJ2-1; 8 bases align to TRBD1. CDR1 is ENHRY, CDR2 SYGVKD, per germline. The V segment lost 0 bases and the J segment 4 bases; nucleotides outside the gene matches: 2. CDR3 length: 15 residues. CDR3 amino acids: CAISESGTGYNEQFF. CDR3 coding DNA: TGTGCCATCAGTGAGTCCGGGACAGGATACAATGAGCAGTTCTTC.

CDR3 nucleotide sequence: TGTGCCAGCTCACCGAAAGGAGACTTCGGCATCCAAGAGACCCAGTACTTC. It yields the protein CASSPKGDFGIQETQYF. This chain connects TRBV18 to TRBJ2-5; D ambiguous. The CDR3 loop spans 17 amino acids. The germline gives CDR1 KGHSH, CDR2 LQKENI. With 3 bases removed from V and 1 base from J, the gap between germline ends came to 18 bases. The complete variable domain, with remaining parts taken from reference TRBV18 and TRBJ2-5, reads NAGVMQNPRHLVRRRGQEARLRCSPMKGHSHVYWYRQLPEEGLKFMVYLQKENIIDESGMPKERFSAEFPKEGPSILRIQQVVRGDSAAYFCASSPKGDFGIQETQYFGPGTRLLVL.

The CDR3 protein is CASSQQIRGFNEQFF. As DNA, the CDR3 is TGCGCCAGCAGCCAACAGATCCGGGGGTTCAATGAGCAGTTCTTC. The genes are TRBV4-1 and TRBJ2-1; a possible D gene is TRBD2 (6 bases). CDR3 length equals 15 residues. V was trimmed by 2 bases and J by 6 bases, leaving 14 bases between them. Germline V CDR1 and CDR2: MGHRA, YSYEKL.

This clonotype was seen repeatedly, ten times or more. The chain carries TRBV19 and TRBJ2-1, with D maybe TRBD2 (5 bases). Germline-derived CDR1 and CDR2 are LNHDA and SQIVND (reference sequence). The V end was cut by 3 bases, the J end by 4 bases, with 13 bases between. The CDR3 is 15 residues long. This CDR3 reads CASSIEGAVYNEQFF. The CDR3, as DNA: TGTGCCAGTAGTATCGAGGGCGCAGTATACAATGAGCAGTTCTTC. The whole variable domain, remainder taken from reference TRBV19 and TRBJ2-1, is DGGITQSPKYLFRKEGQNVTLSCEQNLNHDAMYWYRQDPGQGLRLIYYSQIVNDFQKGDIAEGYSVSREKKESFPLTVTSAQKNPTAFYLCASSIEGAVYNEQFFGPGTRLTVL.

This clonotype was seen at least ten times. This rearrangement joins TRBV2 to TRBJ1-5; TRBD1 might be the D (6 bases). From germline, CDR1 is SNHLY and CDR2 FYNNEI. With 6 bases removed from V and 3 bases from J, the gap between germline ends came to 9 bases. CDR3 length equals 13 residues. DNA of the CDR3: TGTGCCAGCAGAAGGGGGGTCAATCAGCCCCAGCATTTT. Its translation is CASRRGVNQPQHF.

At least ten counts were recorded for this clonotype. The chain employs TRBV28 and TRBJ1-1, with D maybe TRBD1 (5 bases). CDR3 length: 15 amino acids. Germline CDR1 reads MDHEN; CDR2 reads SYDVKM. The ends were cut back, 3 bases at V and 4 bases at J, with 15 bases in the middle. The CDR3 is CASSLRPGYSTEAFF. Here the CDR3 DNA reads TGTGCCAGCAGTTTGCGGCCAGGGTATAGCACTGAAGCTTTCTTT.

The rearrangement joins TRBV20-1 to TRBJ2-3, with 10 bases matching TRBD2. This CDR3 has 18 residues. Looked up from germline, CDR1 is DFQATT and CDR2 is SNEGSKA (reference sequence). V was clipped by 0 bases and J by 5 bases; unmatched bases: 14. This CDR3 reads CSARDPSGGGRGGDTQYF. The CDR3 region has the DNA TGCAGTGCTAGAGATCCCAGCGGGGGGGGCCGAGGGGGAGATACGCAGTATTTT.

This chain uses TRBV6-1 with TRBJ2-2; D gene ambiguous. From germline, CDR1 is MNHNS and CDR2 SASEGT. The CDR3 is 14 amino acids. V gave up 6 bases and J gave up 1 base, with 9 bases separating them. The CDR3 loop is CASRRHRNTGELFF. In nucleotides, the CDR3 is TGTGCCAGCAGACGGCACAGGAACACCGGGGAGCTGTTTTTT.

This clonotype came up a few times. The chain has TRBV20-1 and TRBJ2-7; D might be TRBD1 (5 bases). Germline loops: CDR1 DFQATT, CDR2 SNEGSKA (reference sequence). This CDR3 comprises 14 residues. The V end was cut by 1 base, the J end by 9 bases, with 19 bases between. CDR3 in amino acids: CSARGWQGNAMQYF. DNA of the CDR3: TGCAGTGCTAGAGGCTGGCAGGGAAATGCCATGCAGTACTTC.

The table lists this clonotype with a few counts. This chain joins TRBV5-1 and TRBJ2-6, with D uncertain. The CDR3 length is 15 residues. CDR1 is SGHRS, CDR2 YFSETQ, per germline. Trimming cost V 5 bases and J 0 bases, with 9 bases left between them. The CDR3 bases are TGCGCCAGCAGTCCGACAATCTCTGGGGCCAACGTCCTGACTTTC. As protein: CASSPTISGANVLTF.

There are many counts of this clonotype. This chain joins TRBV18 and TRBJ1-4; weak D call: TRBD1 (6 bases). The V and J ends lost 4 bases and 7 bases respectively, with 16 bases between them. Germline loops: CDR1 KGHSH, CDR2 LQKENI. The CDR3 is 15 amino acids. In nucleotides, the CDR3 is TGTGCCAGCTCACAAAACAGGGACTTCCGTGAAAAACTGTTTTTT. It encodes CASSQNRDFREKLFF.

At least ten counts were recorded for this clonotype. J is TRBJ2-1 and V is TRBV20-1; D unresolved. The CDR3 extends over 15 amino acids. Trimming removed 3 bases from V and 0 bases from J, with 12 bases in between. The germline V gene encodes CDR1 DFQATT and CDR2 SNEGSKA (reference sequence). The DNA for the CDR3 is TGCAGTGCTAGTGCTGGCCCTAGCTCCTACAATGAGCAGTTCTTC. Residues: CSASAGPSSYNEQFF.

Regarding this clonotype: A read error may explain this, as a much larger clone is one base away. This chain links TRBV4-2 with TRBJ2-3, with TRBD1 matching over 7 bases. CDR3 size: 17 residues. Germline loops: CDR1 LGHNA, CDR2 YNFKEQ. With V trimmed by 6 bases and J by 0 bases, 12 bases remained unmatched. The CDR3 DNA reads as TGTGCCAGCAGGGGGGCCGGGTTGGGACAGAGCACAGATACGCAGTATTTT. Amino acid sequence: CASRGAGLGQSTDTQYF.

This clonotype has a count of ten or more. CDR3 residues: CASCSGTANTGELFF. CDR3 in DNA: TGTGCCAGCTGCTCCGGGACAGCGAACACCGGGGAGCTGTTTTTT. The rearrangement joins TRBV6-1 to TRBJ2-2; 7 nucleotides match TRBD1. The V segment lost 8 bases and the J segment 0 bases; nucleotides outside the gene matches: 6. Germline CDR1 reads MNHNS; CDR2 reads SASEGT. This CDR3 spans 15 amino acids.

This clonotype was picked up many times. The rearrangement links TRBV28 to TRBJ2-7; possible D gene TRBD1, 6 bases. The V gene lost 5 bases and the J gene lost 6 bases, with 23 bases spanning the gap. The length of the CDR3 is 16 residues. Germline-derived CDR1 and CDR2 are MDHEN and SYDVKM. In DNA, the CDR3 is TGTGCCAGCAGTGAACCAAGGACAGCCACAACGGCCGAGCAGTACTTC. Amino acid sequence: CASSEPRTATTAEQYF.

This sequence joins TRBV4-2 and TRBJ2-3; TRBD2 aligns across 12 bases. The V and J ends lost 5 bases and 4 bases, in that order; junction bases with no gene match: 7. CDR1 and CDR2 (germline): LGHNA, YNFKEQ. This CDR3 contains 16 residues. The CDR3 sequence is CASSARLAGESDTQYF. The CDR3 DNA sequence: TGTGCCAGCAGCGCCCGACTAGCGGGGGAGTCAGATACGCAGTATTTT.

V gene TRBV7-3 combines with J gene TRBJ2-3; a weak D match, TRBD1 (6 bases). CDR3 length equals 18 residues. V lost 6 bases and J lost 2, with 24 bases in between. The V gene's germline CDR1 is SGHTA and CDR2 FQGTGA. The CDR3 region is CASSYSPTGRPYTDTQYF. The CDR3 coding sequence is TGTGCCAGCAGTTACTCTCCTACAGGGCGCCCGTACACAGATACGCAGTATTTT.

In this sample, this clonotype turned up a few times. V usage is TRBV19 and J usage is TRBJ1-5; D may be TRBD1 (6 bases). The CDR3 sequence is 16 residues long. Germline V gene lookup returns CDR1 LNHDA and CDR2 SQIVND (reference sequence). V lost 9 bases and J lost 4, with 22 bases in between. As DNA, the CDR3 is TGTGCCAGAAAAGAGGAACGGGACATACAAAATCAGCCCCAGCATTTT. This encodes CARKEERDIQNQPQHF.